This T cell receptor (beta chain) originates from a study of CD8+CD57+ T cells in acquired aplastic anemia. Study-level background: Healthy donor CD4+ cell samples had a mean of roughly 9.8 million reads.

Germline values: CDR1 SNHLY, CDR2 FYNNEI. The V and J ends lost 1 base and 5 bases respectively, with 11 bases between them. The CDR3 has 14 residues. The study, taken as a whole, reports: CD8+ Simpson's diversity did not differ significantly between patients and controls. Overlapping CD8+ CDR3 repertoires of patients and controls contained approximately 28 shared sequences.

The study profiled TCR beta VDJ and CDR3 using genomic DNA as template. TCRdb called the reads again in MiXCR, with one record for every CDR3 protein. Counted here are fewer than 150,000 distinct CDR3 sequences, around 48% occurring once; the ten biggest clones make up about 2.3%. Of note for this clonotype: Antigen: not known.

Sequenced: sorted CD4+, CD8+, or CD8+CD57+ T cells (not recorded which) from PBMCs. The V gene is TRBV2, the J gene TRBJ1-2; perhaps TRBD1 as D (6 bases). The TCR comes from a human donor in good health, serving as a control. For the CDR3, the DNA is TGTGCCAGCAGTGAAGGGGACACCCGTTATGGCTACACCTTC. This codes for CASSEGDTRYGYTF.